One and the same sample provided the 28 T cell receptor beta chains below, sequenced in a study of blood T cell repertoires in COVID-19. The protocol was immunoSEQ multiplex PCR, while the TCRdb copy is restricted to in-frame clones and leaves out a portion. Of 150,000 to 200,000 clones in the sample, about 88% were seen once. The sample taken for sequencing was peripheral blood. These receptors came from a woman aged 80 or over in a cohort sampled during active or convalescent COVID-19.

The V call is TRBV27, the J call TRBJ2-7; D gene ambiguous. V was shortened by 5 bases and J by 2 bases, with 13 bases between the two germline ends. Germline V gene sequence: CDR1 MNHEY, CDR2 SMNVEV (reference sequence). This CDR3 has 14 amino acids. The CDR3 sequence: CASSANQVTYEQYF. The CDR3 coding sequence is TGTGCCAGCAGTGCCAATCAGGTAACCTACGAGCAGTACTTC.

The CDR3 bases are TGTGCCAGCAGGGATTCCGGGACAGCTAATGAAAAACTGTTTTTT. Translation gives CASRDSGTANEKLFF. The chain has TRBV3-1 (or the pseudogene TRBV3-2) and TRBJ1-4; 7 nucleotides line up with TRBD1. The CDR3 has 15 residues. Trimming removed 6 bases from V and 3 bases from J; junction bases left unmatched: 7. Looked up from germline, CDR1 is LGHDT and CDR2 is YNNKEL (reference sequence).

V gene TRBV4-1 combines with J gene TRBJ1-1; D uncertain. V gave up 2 bases and J gave up 0 bases, with 10 bases separating them. CDR3 length equals 15 residues. CDR1 MGHRA and CDR2 YSYEKL come from the germline V gene. DNA of the CDR3: TGCGCCAGCAGCCAAAATTTAGCAGTGAACACTGAAGCTTTCTTT. It specifies CASSQNLAVNTEAFF.

This clone occurred a few times. This chain uses TRBV7-9 with TRBJ2-3; 9 bases fit TRBD2. V dropped 11 bases and J dropped 9; count of bases not matched to a gene: 12. CDR1 and CDR2 from the germline V gene are SEHNR and FQNEAQ (reference sequence). The CDR3 covers 13 residues. The CDR3 loop is CAATGAGGNTQYF. The CDR3 coding sequence is TGTGCCGCTACGGGAGCGGGGGGCAACACGCAGTATTTT.

The rearrangement links TRBV7-2 to TRBJ2-3; 10 bases map to TRBD2. The CDR3 contains 18 residues. Trimming at V came to 4 bases and at J to 0 bases, leaving 10 bases not matched to a gene. The V gene's germline CDR1 is SGHTA and CDR2 FQGNSA. In DNA form, the CDR3 reads TGTGCCAGCAGCTATCTGGATAGCGGGGGGCCTAGCACAGATACGCAGTATTTT. Translating it yields CASSYLDSGGPSTDTQYF.

The chain recombines TRBV7-9 with TRBJ2-1; D gene ambiguous. Germline CDR1 reads SEHNR; CDR2 reads FQNEAQ (reference sequence). The CDR3 totals 13 residues. Trimming removed 6 bases from V and 9 bases from J, with 15 bases in between. The CDR3 bases are TGTGCCAGCAGTTCCTCCGCAGTCCGTGAGCAGTTCTTC. Translated, it gives CASSSSAVREQFF.

V is TRBV27 and J is TRBJ2-7; tentative D call: TRBD2 (6 bases). The CDR3 covers 16 residues. Germline V CDR1 and CDR2: MNHEY, SMNVEV (reference sequence). V was shortened by 5 bases and J by 3 bases, with 20 bases between the two germline ends. The CDR3 sequence: CASSPDGSLYGYEQYV. Written as DNA, the CDR3 is TGTGCCAGCAGTCCTGACGGGAGCCTATACGGCTACGAGCAGTACGTC.

This chain uses TRBV7-2 with TRBJ2-1; 9 bases fit TRBD1. Trimming cost V 5 bases and J 8 bases; bases outside gene matches: 10. Germline V lookup: CDR1 SGHTA, CDR2 FQGNSA. The CDR3 loop spans 15 amino acids. The CDR3 loop reads CASSSRDRVSYEQFF. CDR3 in DNA: TGTGCCAGCAGCAGCCGGGACAGGGTTTCCTATGAGCAGTTCTTC. The full variable domain, in which reference TRBV7-2 and TRBJ2-1 provide the parts outside the CDR3, is GAGVSQSPSNKVTEKGKDVELRCDPISGHTALYWYRQSLGQGLEFLIYFQGNSAPDKSGLPSDRFSAERTGGSVSTLTIQRTQQEDSAVYLCASSSRDRVSYEQFFGPGTRLTVL.

The CDR3 DNA reads as TGTGCCAGCCGAGGGGGGGTCGGCTCCTACAATGAGCAGTTCTTC. It codes for CASRGGVGSYNEQFF. The genes are TRBV19 and TRBJ2-1, with a possible D match to TRBD2 (7 bases). CDR3 size: 15 residues. Germline V gives CDR1 LNHDA, CDR2 SQIVND (reference sequence). V was pared by 9 bases and J by 0 bases, with 15 bases between. The entire variable domain, with the rest obtained from reference TRBV19 and TRBJ2-1, is as follows: DGGITQSPKYLFRKEGQNVTLSCEQNLNHDAMYWYRQDPGQGLRLIYYSQIVNDFQKGDIAEGYSVSREKKESFPLTVTSAQKNPTAFYLCASRGGVGSYNEQFFGPGTRLTVL.

V gene TRBV2 combines with J gene TRBJ1-2; 9 positions match TRBD1. V lost 6 bases, J lost 3 bases, and 8 bases stayed unmatched. CDR3 length: 15 residues. Germline V CDR1 and CDR2: SNHLY, FYNNEI. CDR3 residues: CASSPGQGRDYGYTF. As DNA, the CDR3 is TGTGCCAGCAGCCCAGGACAGGGGCGGGACTATGGCTACACCTTC. Variable domain in full (rest from reference TRBV2 and TRBJ1-2): EPEVTQTPSHQVTQMGQEVILRCVPISNHLYFYWYRQILGQKVEFLVSFYNNEISEKSEIFDDQFSVERPDGSNFTLKIRSTKLEDSAMYFCASSPGQGRDYGYTFGSGTRLTVV.

The CDR3 DNA sequence: TGTGCCAGCAGCCCCGGACAGGGCCCAACTAATGAAAAACTGTTTTTT. This gives the protein CASSPGQGPTNEKLFF. This sequence joins TRBV5-4 and TRBJ1-4; 8 bases align to TRBD1. V gave up 4 bases and J gave up 0 bases; unmatched junction bases: 5. CDR3 length: 16 amino acids. CDR1 SGHNT and CDR2 YYREEE come from the germline V gene (reference sequence).

This clone was seen a handful of times. The chain recombines TRBV10-1 with TRBJ1-5; the D is unclear. Germline V gene sequence: CDR1 WNHNN, CDR2 SYGVQD (reference sequence). This CDR3 contains 15 residues. With 8 bases removed from V and 0 bases from J, the gap between germline ends came to 14 bases. CDR3 DNA: TGCGCCAGCCCCGAGGGATTCCATAGCAATCAGCCCCAGCATTTT. Translated: CASPEGFHSNQPQHF.

This clone was seen only a few times. The chain is built from TRBV5-1 and TRBJ2-7, with TRBD1 matching over 7 bases. Germline assignment: CDR1 SGHRS and CDR2 YFSETQ. The CDR3 runs 14 residues. After removal of 1 base from V and 2 bases from J, the junction contained 3 bases not matched to a gene. The chain's CDR3 is CASSLSGGTYEQYF. The CDR3 nucleotides are TGCGCCAGCAGCTTGTCAGGGGGAACCTACGAGCAGTACTTC. The entire variable domain, with the rest obtained from reference TRBV5-1 and TRBJ2-7, is as follows: KAGVTQTPRYLIKTRGQQVTLSCSPISGHRSVSWYQQTPGQGLQFLFEYFSETQRNKGNFPGRFSGRQFSNSRSEMNVSTLELGDSALYLCASSLSGGTYEQYFGPGTRLTVT.

The chain has TRBV4-3 and TRBJ2-3; TRBD2 matches at 7 bases. The V gene's germline CDR1 is LGHNA and CDR2 YSLEER. Trimming removed 4 bases from V and 5 bases from J; junction bases left unmatched: 6. The CDR3 consists of 14 residues. CDR3 DNA: TGCGCCAGCAGCCTCGTTGGGGGGGTAGATACGCAGTATTTT. This codes for CASSLVGGVDTQYF.

The J gene is TRBJ2-6, the V gene TRBV7-9; 8 bases agree with TRBD1. The CDR3 sequence is 16 residues long. V lost 8 bases to trimming and J lost 4 bases; unmatched junction nucleotides: 10. Germline V gene data show CDR1 as SEHNR and CDR2 as FQNEAQ (reference sequence). This CDR3 reads CASGIGQGGGANVLTF. CDR3 coding DNA: TGTGCCAGCGGCATCGGACAGGGCGGCGGGGCCAACGTCCTGACTTTC.

This chain links TRBV5-1 with TRBJ2-5; TRBD2 aligns across 7 bases. Germline V CDR1 and CDR2: SGHRS, YFSETQ. The V gene end was trimmed by 0 bases and the J gene end by 2 bases; junction bases not matched to a gene: 10. The CDR3 covers 17 residues. The DNA for the CDR3 is TGCGCCAGCAGCTTGGTGGCGGGAGTGGAGCTACAAGAGACCCAGTACTTC. It specifies CASSLVAGVELQETQYF. The full variable domain, its missing parts supplied by reference TRBV5-1 and TRBJ2-5, is KAGVTQTPRYLIKTRGQQVTLSCSPISGHRSVSWYQQTPGQGLQFLFEYFSETQRNKGNFPGRFSGRQFSNSRSEMNVSTLELGDSALYLCASSLVAGVELQETQYFGPGTRLLVL.

Written as DNA, the CDR3 is TGTGCCAGCAGCGGCAAGACCGGATTAGGGGTGTATTTT. Translated, it gives CASSGKTGLGVYF. This chain connects TRBV21-1 to TRBJ2-3; the tabulated D call, TRBD1, remains unverified against the DNA. TRBV21-1 is a recognized pseudogene. CDR3 length: 13 amino acids.

This chain connects TRBV3-1 (or the pseudogene TRBV3-2) to TRBJ1-6; 8 nucleotides align to TRBD1. V gave up 1 base and J gave up 7 bases; unmatched junction bases: 6. CDR1 and CDR2 from the germline V gene are LGHDT and YNNKEL (reference sequence). The CDR3 runs 16 residues. CDR3 DNA sequence: TGTGCCAGCAGCCAAGGGTCTGGACAGGGAAATTCACCCCTCCACTTT. It translates to CASSQGSGQGNSPLHF.

The V gene is TRBV30, the J gene TRBJ2-7, with D unclear. CDR1 is GTSNPN and CDR2 is SVGIG in the germline V gene (reference sequence). This CDR3 has 11 residues. Trimming left V 2 bases short and J 8 bases short, with 10 bases between. The CDR3 region is CAWSIAYQQYF. The CDR3 nucleotides read TGTGCCTGGAGTATTGCCTATCAGCAGTACTTC.

This clone was found once. This sequence joins TRBV18 and TRBJ1-5; 11 positions agree with TRBD1. Trimming took 2 bases from V and 0 from J; bases not matched to a gene: 6. The CDR3 length is 18 residues. CDR1 is KGHSH and CDR2 is LQKENI in the germline V gene. The CDR3 DNA is TGTGCCAGCTCACCAACGGGACAGGGGGAAAGTAGCAATCAGCCCCAGCATTTT. Its protein product is CASSPTGQGESSNQPQHF.

The chain joins TRBV28 to TRBJ1-5, with D tentatively TRBD1 (5 bases). Per germline, CDR1 MDHEN and CDR2 SYDVKM. The CDR3 has 16 amino acids. Trimming stripped 1 base from V and 4 bases from J, with 14 bases between. In DNA form, the CDR3 reads TGTGCCAGCAGTTTATTCGGGGGAAGGGGAAATCAGCCCCAGCATTTT. Residues: CASSLFGGRGNQPQHF.

This clone was detected only once. This chain links TRBV2 with TRBJ1-6, with 8 bases identical to TRBD1. Germline V CDR1 and CDR2: SNHLY, FYNNEI. CDR3 length: 16 amino acids. V dropped 6 bases and J dropped 11; count of bases not matched to a gene: 15. The CDR3 nucleotides are TGTGCCAGCAGAGACACACCGACAGGGGTTAGTCCACCCCTCCACTTT. This gives the protein CASRDTPTGVSPPLHF.

The chain employs TRBV5-4 and TRBJ2-4, with D perhaps TRBD1 (6 bases). The length of the CDR3 is 16 residues. Trimming left V 3 bases short and J 3 bases short, with 16 bases between. Germline lookup yields CDR1 SGHNT and CDR2 YYREEE (reference sequence). CDR3 residues: CASSSLGGEGKNIQYF. For the CDR3, the DNA is TGTGCCAGCAGCTCTTTAGGGGGAGAGGGCAAAAACATTCAGTACTTC.

This sequence joins TRBV18 and TRBJ1-4; no firm D call. V was cut by 1 base and J by 0 bases, with 6 bases left in between. The germline gives CDR1 KGHSH, CDR2 LQKENI. This CDR3 comprises 15 residues. DNA for the CDR3: TGTGCCAGCTCACCACAGACTGCAACTAATGAAAAACTGTTTTTT. This sequence encodes CASSPQTATNEKLFF.

V is TRBV6-5 and J is TRBJ1-1; TRBD1 is a possible D gene (6 bases). The CDR3 is 13 amino acids. CDR1 and CDR2 from the germline V gene are MNHEY and SVGAGI. V shed 6 bases and J shed 3 bases, with 11 bases lying between them. The chain's CDR3 is CASRQGPDTEAFF. The CDR3 DNA sequence: TGTGCCAGCAGACAGGGTCCGGACACTGAAGCTTTCTTT.

CDR3 region: CASSLVWTDTGELFF. CDR3 nucleotides: TGTGCCAGCAGCTTAGTGTGGACAGACACCGGGGAGCTGTTTTTT. The chain is built from TRBV7-2 and TRBJ2-2, with D possibly matching TRBD1 (6 bases). Germline loops: CDR1 SGHTA, CDR2 FQGNSA. CDR3 length equals 15 residues. Trimming removed 1 base at V and 3 bases at J, with 9 bases between.

The gene calls are TRBV6-1 and TRBJ2-1; 12 nucleotides match TRBD2. The CDR3 covers 15 residues. Germline trimming cut 3 bases from V and 7 bases from J; bases unmatched to any gene: 4. Per germline, CDR1 MNHNS and CDR2 SASEGT. The CDR3 region is CASSDRTSGINEQFF. The CDR3 DNA is TGTGCCAGCAGTGACCGGACTAGCGGGATAAATGAGCAGTTCTTC.

This chain uses TRBV5-8 with TRBJ2-2, with 7 nucleotides matching TRBD1. J gave up 0 bases and V 2 bases, and 4 bases lay outside the gene matches. From germline, CDR1 is SGHTS and CDR2 YDEGEE. This CDR3 has 16 residues. The CDR3 loop reads CASSFRQGTNTGELFF. In DNA form, the CDR3 reads TGTGCCAGCAGCTTTCGACAGGGTACGAACACCGGGGAGCTGTTTTTT.